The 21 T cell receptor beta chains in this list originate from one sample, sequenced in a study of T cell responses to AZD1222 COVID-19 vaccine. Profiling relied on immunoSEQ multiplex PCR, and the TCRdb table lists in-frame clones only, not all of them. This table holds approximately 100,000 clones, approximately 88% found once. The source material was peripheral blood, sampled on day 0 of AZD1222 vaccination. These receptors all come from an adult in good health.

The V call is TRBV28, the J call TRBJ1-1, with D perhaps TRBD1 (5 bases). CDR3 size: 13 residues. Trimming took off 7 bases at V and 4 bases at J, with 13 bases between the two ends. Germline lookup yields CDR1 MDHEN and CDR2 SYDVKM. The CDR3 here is CASKGFFSTEAFF. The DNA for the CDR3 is TGTGCCAGCAAGGGGTTCTTTAGCACTGAAGCTTTCTTT.

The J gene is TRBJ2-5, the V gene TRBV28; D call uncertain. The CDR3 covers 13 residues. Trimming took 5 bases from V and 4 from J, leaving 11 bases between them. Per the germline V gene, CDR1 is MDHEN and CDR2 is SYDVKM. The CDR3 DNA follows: TGTGCCAGCAGTATTGGGTCGGTAGAGACCCAGTACTTC. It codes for CASSIGSVETQYF.

CDR3 DNA: TGTGCCAGCAGTATCCCCGGACTAGCGGGACGGTTGGAGACCCAGTACTTC. It codes for CASSIPGLAGRLETQYF. The gene calls are TRBV6-2 or TRBV6-3 and TRBJ2-5, with 12 bases that match TRBD2. In germline, CDR1 is MNHEY, CDR2 SVGEGT. The CDR3 spans 17 residues. J gave up 5 bases and V 5 bases, and 12 bases lay outside the gene matches.

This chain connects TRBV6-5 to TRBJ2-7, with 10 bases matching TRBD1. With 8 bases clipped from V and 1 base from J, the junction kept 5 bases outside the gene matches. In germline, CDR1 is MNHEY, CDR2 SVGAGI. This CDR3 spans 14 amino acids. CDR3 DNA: TGTGCCAGCTTATGGGGACAGGGGTCCTACGAGCAGTACTTC. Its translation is CASLWGQGSYEQYF.

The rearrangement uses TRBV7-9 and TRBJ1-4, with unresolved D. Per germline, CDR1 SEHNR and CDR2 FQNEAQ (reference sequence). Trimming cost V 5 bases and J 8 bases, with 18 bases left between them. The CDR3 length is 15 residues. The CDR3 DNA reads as TGTGCCAGCAGCATGCAAAGGAAGGTAGAAGAAAAACTGTTTTTT. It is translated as CASSMQRKVEEKLFF.

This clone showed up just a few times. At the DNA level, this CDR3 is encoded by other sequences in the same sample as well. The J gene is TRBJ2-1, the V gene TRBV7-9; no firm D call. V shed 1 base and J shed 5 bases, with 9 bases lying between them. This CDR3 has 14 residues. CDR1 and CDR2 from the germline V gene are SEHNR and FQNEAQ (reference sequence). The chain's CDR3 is CASSLERLNNEQFF. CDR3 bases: TGTGCCAGCAGCTTAGAAAGACTGAACAATGAGCAGTTCTTC.

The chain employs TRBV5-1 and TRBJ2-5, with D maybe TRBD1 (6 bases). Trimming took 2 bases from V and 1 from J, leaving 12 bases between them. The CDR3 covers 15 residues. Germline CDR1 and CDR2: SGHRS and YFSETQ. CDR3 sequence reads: CASSLPTGTQETQYF. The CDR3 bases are TGCGCCAGCAGCTTACCGACAGGAACCCAAGAGACCCAGTACTTC. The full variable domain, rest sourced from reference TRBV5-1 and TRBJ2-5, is KAGVTQTPRYLIKTRGQQVTLSCSPISGHRSVSWYQQTPGQGLQFLFEYFSETQRNKGNFPGRFSGRQFSNSRSEMNVSTLELGDSALYLCASSLPTGTQETQYFGPGTRLLVL.

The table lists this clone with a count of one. This CDR3 reads CASSHRGPSNQPQHF. CDR3 DNA sequence: TGTGCCAGTAGTCACAGGGGCCCTAGCAATCAGCCCCAGCATTTT. The rearrangement links TRBV19 to TRBJ1-5; 7 nucleotides match TRBD1. Germline CDR1 reads LNHDA; CDR2 reads SQIVND (reference sequence). This CDR3 spans 15 amino acids. The trim removed 5 bases at V and 0 bases at J, leaving 4 bases unmatched.

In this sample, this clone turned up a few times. CDR3 nucleotide sequence: TGTGCCAGCAGCGGGGCCCCCGCCGGATCACCCCTCCACTTT. Encoded protein: CASSGAPAGSPLHF. This rearrangement joins TRBV9 to TRBJ1-6; D ambiguous. The V gene lost 3 bases and the J gene lost 10 bases, with 14 bases spanning the gap. Germline values: CDR1 SGDLS, CDR2 YYNGEE. The CDR3 runs to 14 residues.

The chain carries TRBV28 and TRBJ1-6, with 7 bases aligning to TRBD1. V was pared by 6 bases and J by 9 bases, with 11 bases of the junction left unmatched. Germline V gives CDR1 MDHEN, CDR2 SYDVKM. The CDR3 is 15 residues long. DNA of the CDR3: TGTGCCAGCAGACGGAGCCGGGACAGAAGTTCACCCCTCCACTTT. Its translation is CASRRSRDRSSPLHF.

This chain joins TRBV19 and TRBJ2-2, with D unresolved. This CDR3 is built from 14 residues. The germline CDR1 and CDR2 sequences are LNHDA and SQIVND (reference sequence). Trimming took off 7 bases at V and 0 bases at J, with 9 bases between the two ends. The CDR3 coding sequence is TGTGCCAGTAATGAGCTACCGAACACCGGGGAGCTGTTTTTT. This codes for CASNELPNTGELFF.

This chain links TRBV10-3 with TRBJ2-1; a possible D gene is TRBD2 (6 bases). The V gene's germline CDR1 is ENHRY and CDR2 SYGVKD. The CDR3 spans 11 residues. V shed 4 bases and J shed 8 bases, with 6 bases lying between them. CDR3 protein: CAISVADEQFF. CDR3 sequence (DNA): TGTGCCATCAGTGTAGCGGATGAGCAGTTCTTC.

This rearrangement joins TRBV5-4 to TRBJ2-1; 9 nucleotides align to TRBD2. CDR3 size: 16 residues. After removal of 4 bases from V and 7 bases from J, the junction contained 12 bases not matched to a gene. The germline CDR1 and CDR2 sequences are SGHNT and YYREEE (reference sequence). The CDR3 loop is CASSPELAGGRNEQFF. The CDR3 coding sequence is TGTGCCAGCAGCCCAGAATTGGCGGGAGGGAGGAATGAGCAGTTCTTC. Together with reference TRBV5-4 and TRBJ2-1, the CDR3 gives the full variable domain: ETGVTQSPTHLIKTRGQQVTLRCSSQSGHNTVSWYQQALGQGPQFIFQYYREEENGRGNFPPRFSGLQFPNYSSELNVNALELDDSALYLCASSPELAGGRNEQFFGPGTRLTVL.

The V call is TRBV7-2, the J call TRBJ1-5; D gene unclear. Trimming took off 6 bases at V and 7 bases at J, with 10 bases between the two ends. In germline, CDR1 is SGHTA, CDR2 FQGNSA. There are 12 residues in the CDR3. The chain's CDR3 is CASSHPGQPQHF. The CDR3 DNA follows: TGTGCCAGCAGTCATCCGGGACAGCCCCAGCATTTT.

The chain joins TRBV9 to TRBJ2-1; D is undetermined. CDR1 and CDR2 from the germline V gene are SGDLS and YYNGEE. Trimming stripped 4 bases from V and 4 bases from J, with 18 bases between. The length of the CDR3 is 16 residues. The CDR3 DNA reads TGTGCCAGCAGCCCCCCTGATAAGACGGATTACAATGAGCAGTTCTTC. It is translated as CASSPPDKTDYNEQFF.

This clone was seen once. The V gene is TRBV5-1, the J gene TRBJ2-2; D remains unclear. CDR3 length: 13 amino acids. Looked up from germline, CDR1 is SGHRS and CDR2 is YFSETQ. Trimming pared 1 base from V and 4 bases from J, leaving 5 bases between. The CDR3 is CASSLHSTGELFF. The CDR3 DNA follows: TGCGCCAGCAGCTTGCATTCCACCGGGGAGCTGTTTTTT.

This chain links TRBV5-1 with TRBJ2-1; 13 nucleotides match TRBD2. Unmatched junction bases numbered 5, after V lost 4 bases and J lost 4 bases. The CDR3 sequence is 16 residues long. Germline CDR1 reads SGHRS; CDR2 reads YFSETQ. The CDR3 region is CASSPPGLAGYNEQFF. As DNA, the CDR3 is TGCGCCAGCAGCCCGCCGGGACTAGCGGGATACAATGAGCAGTTCTTC. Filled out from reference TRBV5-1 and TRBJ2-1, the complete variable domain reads KAGVTQTPRYLIKTRGQQVTLSCSPISGHRSVSWYQQTPGQGLQFLFEYFSETQRNKGNFPGRFSGRQFSNSRSEMNVSTLELGDSALYLCASSPPGLAGYNEQFFGPGTRLTVL.

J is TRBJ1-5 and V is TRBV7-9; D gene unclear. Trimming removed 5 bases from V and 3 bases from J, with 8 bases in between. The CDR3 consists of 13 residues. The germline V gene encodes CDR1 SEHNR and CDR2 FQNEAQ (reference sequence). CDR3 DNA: TGTGCCAGCAGCCTTTGGCTCAATCAGCCCCAGCATTTT. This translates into CASSLWLNQPQHF.

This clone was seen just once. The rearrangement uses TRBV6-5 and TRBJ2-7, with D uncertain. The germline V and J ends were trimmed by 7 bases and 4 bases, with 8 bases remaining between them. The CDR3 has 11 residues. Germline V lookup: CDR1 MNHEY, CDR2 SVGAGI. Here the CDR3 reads CASNSRYEQYF. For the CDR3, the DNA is TGTGCCAGCAATTCACGGTACGAGCAGTACTTC.

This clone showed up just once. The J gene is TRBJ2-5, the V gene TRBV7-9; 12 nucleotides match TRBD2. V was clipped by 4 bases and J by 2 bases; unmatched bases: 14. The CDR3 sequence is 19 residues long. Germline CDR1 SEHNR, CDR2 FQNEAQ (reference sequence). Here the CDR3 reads CASSSFLPTSGRPQETQYF. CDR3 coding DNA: TGTGCCAGCAGCTCGTTCCTACCGACTAGCGGGAGACCACAAGAGACCCAGTACTTC.

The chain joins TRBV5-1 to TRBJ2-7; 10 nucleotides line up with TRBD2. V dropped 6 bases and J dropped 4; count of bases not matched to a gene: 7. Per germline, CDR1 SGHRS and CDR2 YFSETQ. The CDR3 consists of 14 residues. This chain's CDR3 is CASNPASGSYEQYF. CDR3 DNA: TGCGCCAGCAACCCGGCTAGCGGGAGTTACGAGCAGTACTTC.